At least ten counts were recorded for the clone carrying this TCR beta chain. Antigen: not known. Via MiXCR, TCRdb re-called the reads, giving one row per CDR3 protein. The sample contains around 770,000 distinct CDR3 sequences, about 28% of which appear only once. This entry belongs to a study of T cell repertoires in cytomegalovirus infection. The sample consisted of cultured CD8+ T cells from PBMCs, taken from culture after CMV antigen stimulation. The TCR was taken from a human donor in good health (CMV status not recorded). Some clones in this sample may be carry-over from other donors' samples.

In DNA form, the CDR3 reads TGTGCCAGCACCTTCCGGACAGGTCGGGAGACCCAGTACTTC. As protein: CASTFRTGRETQYF. The V and J genes are TRBV7-6 and TRBJ2-5; 7 bases fit TRBD1. Trimming removed 7 bases from V and 5 bases from J; junction bases left unmatched: 10. This CDR3 has 14 amino acids. The germline CDR1 and CDR2 sequences are SGHVS and FNYEAQ.